One sample yielded the 3 T cell receptor beta chains listed below, sequenced in a study of blood T cells in healthy people across ages. A sample-barcoded 5' primer and a J-beta primer mix were used in a second PCR of about 6 to 12 cycles. TCRdb reprocessed the 5' RACE reads with MiXCR, giving one entry per CDR3 protein. The sample lists around 820,000 distinct CDR3 sequences, 20% to 25% seen once, with roughly 3.8% in the top ten. These data were also reused for a study on T cells of mothers and their children.

The specimen was blood. The origin of the receptors is a boy between 10 and 17 years old in good health.

This rearrangement joins TRBV20-1 to TRBJ2-3, with a tentative D call TRBD2 (6 bases). This CDR3 has 15 residues. The V gene's germline CDR1 is DFQATT and CDR2 SNEGSKA (reference sequence). Trimming took off 5 bases at V and 0 bases at J, with 15 bases between the two ends. CDR3 loop: CSAVPRRESTDTQYF. The DNA of the CDR3 is TGCAGTGCTGTACCTAGGAGGGAGAGCACAGATACGCAGTATTTT.

This clonotype was found a few times. CDR3 sequence reads: CASSFVASGEQYF. CDR3 DNA sequence: TGTGCCAGCAGCTTCGTGGCCTCAGGGGAGCAGTACTTC. This chain joins TRBV7-2 and TRBJ2-7; D is perhaps TRBD1 (5 bases). V dropped 3 bases and J dropped 7 bases, with 13 bases sitting between them. The germline V gene encodes CDR1 SGHTA and CDR2 FQGNSA. The CDR3 runs to 13 residues. Complete variable domain (other parts from reference TRBV7-2 and TRBJ2-7): GAGVSQSPSNKVTEKGKDVELRCDPISGHTALYWYRQSLGQGLEFLIYFQGNSAPDKSGLPSDRFSAERTGGSVSTLTIQRTQQEDSAVYLCASSFVASGEQYFGPGTRLTVT.

As for this clonotype: The junction and the germline gene differ at one end; a read error may be behind it. The chain carries TRBV25-1 and TRBJ2-5; the match to TRBD1 covers 8 bases. CDR3 length: 13 amino acids. Germline V gives CDR1 MGHDK, CDR2 SYGVNS. The CDR3 sequence is CACRQGIQETQYF. CDR3 bases: TGTGCCTGCAGACAGGGGATTCAAGAGACCCAGTACTTC.